This T cell receptor beta chain derives from a study of blood T cell repertoires in COVID-19 (dated by TCRdb to 2018 to 2021). About the study as a whole: Samples from collaborators originated in the United States, Italy and Spain and spanned both the acute and convalescent phases of COVID-19. The material from the prospective study consisted of cDNA or gDNA derived from T cells, B-cell-depleted T cells, or PBMCs. The dataset comprised deeply sampled blood TCRbeta repertoires from subjects exposed to, actively infected with, or recovered from COVID-19. A freely available public database, intended as a resource for researchers studying the immune response to SARS-CoV-2, is where the repertoires were released. The samples were drawn from the first 160 participants of the ongoing ImmuneRACE study and from 950 to 1,500 subjects provided by 6 global collaborators. Nearly every sample came with metadata listing a de-identified subject ID, COVID-19 status, age in years and sex. Where available, HLA class I and class II types were obtained from metadata supplied by the sample provider rather than from assay-based typing. What the work shows at the level of the full study, not this receptor alone: The quantity of clinical and demographic metadata differed by source and by participant and was supplied without curation.

A note on this clone: Its binding antigen is unknown. One base away there is no much larger clone; base qualities are not given.

The immunoSEQ Assay, a bias-controlled multiplex PCR, was used to amplify TCRbeta CDR3 regions from genomic DNA. The paper's data handling went like this. The number of nucleated cells in each sample was estimated by amplification of reference gene primers within the assay. To quantify the absolute abundance of each unique TCRbeta CDR3 rearrangement, sequence reads were collapsed and filtered. Productive Simpson clonality was computed per sample as the square root of Simpson's diversity index over productive rearrangements. TCRdb re-hosts the immuneACCESS table, in-frame sequences only. Its copies lack some clones; in the studies checked, an unresolved V gene accounts for under half of them, and the cause for the rest is not known. V, J and clone size derive from that table, while D and trimming were established from the DNA sequence. This sample lists some 130,000 clones; about 89% were detected once. Of the sample, approximately 10% is held by the ten largest clones.

Including cysteine and phenylalanine, the CDR3 has 12 amino acids. Only the CDR3 DNA is retained, 36 bases long and in frame from the first base. The germline ends are 16 bases apart after V is trimmed by 6 bases and J by 11 bases. CDR1 and CDR2 are drawn from the germline V gene (reference sequence): LGHDT, YNNKEL. In Seattle, one collaborating source enrolled patients while the infection was active and tracked those patients longitudinally over the course of disease. The collaborating institutions used their own protocols to collect whole blood in K2EDTA tubes. For TCRbeta analysis, collaborators shipped samples in one of three forms: frozen whole blood, isolated PBMCs, or DNA extracted from either of those sample types.

The sample comprised peripheral blood. This chain is built from TRBV3-1 (or the pseudogene TRBV3-2) and TRBJ2-5; TRBD2 is a possible D gene, resting on 6 matching bases. The sequence derives from a woman aged 70-85 years with COVID-19, enrolled during active disease. Here is the DNA: TGTGCCAGCAGTCACCTTAGCGGAGATCAGTACTTC. Translated, this gives CASSHLSGDQYF.